Reported below is one T cell receptor (beta chain). In its sample, this clonotype was seen once. Its antigen is unknown. One base away there is no much larger clone; base qualities are not given. The treatment or condition label here, explained by the study, means: allogeneic hematopoietic cell transplantation with graft depleted of TCRalphabeta T cells and CD19 B cells. The children who served as transplant recipients had been given grafts of TCRalphabeta/CD19-depleted allogeneic hematopoietic cells. The sample is drawn from a study of T-cell reconstitution after alpha-beta-depleted transplantation in children (dated by TCRdb to about 2016). As for the study more broadly: The study quantitatively tracked T-cell immune reconstitution after TCRalphabeta/CD19-depleted allogeneic hematopoietic cell transplantation in children using TCR repertoire profiling. The paper's findings and limits, for the study overall: In some patients, the high TCRbeta diversity seen at day 60 was put down to recipient T cells and intrathymic progenitors that had survived conditioning. Hyperexpanded clone frequencies declined over subsequent months; after one year, T-cell counts and TCRbeta diversity were mostly attributed to newly produced T cells. Apparently early alphabetaT-cell count recovery about two months after transplant reportedly relied on only several hundred rapidly expanded clones derived from non-depleted graft cells.

Libraries were made using PCR. Sequencing instrument: Illumina HiSeq 2500. TCR libraries were prepared with molecular barcoding, using unique molecular identifiers to normalize TCRbeta repertoire quantification. TCRdb reprocessed the public reads (quality trimming at Q25 with fastp, clone calling with MiXCR) and kept in-frame beta chains. Every CDR3 protein is listed once, alongside the most common genes and DNA of its rows. For this sample the table gives approximately 1,000,000 distinct CDR3 sequences, of which around 30% were detected only once. The ten largest clones capture more than 25% of the sample. The germline ends are 23 bases apart after V is trimmed by 2 bases and J by 5 bases. CDR1 and CDR2 (SGHRS, YFSETQ) derive from the germline V gene. The CDR3 sequence holds 18 residues, the cysteine and phenylalanine included. The sequence is cut down to CDR3 DNA, 54 bases in frame from base 1.

Sequencing was performed on PBMCs, mostly from graft donor cells, taken 360 days after TCRalphabeta/CD19-depleted stem cell transplant. Recombination joined TRBV5-1 with TRBJ2-1, with no confident D gene call. The receptor was isolated from a boy less than two years old who had a stem cell transplant for SCID, so the T cells may come from the graft donor. The CDR3 amino acid sequence is: CASSFPPGENSPDNEQFF. Here is the DNA: TGCGCCAGCAGCTTCCCCCCAGGAGAGAACTCTCCTGACAATGAGCAGTTCTTC.